Here is one T cell receptor (beta chain) with its context. Its antigen remains undetermined. The sample holds no much larger clone one base away, and base qualities are not on file. The cohort was made up of several hundred healthy bone marrow donors. Cohort members were all nominally healthy when sampled, although unrecorded immune exposures were likely present. The donor was CMV seropositive and belonged to the group of around 300 seropositive cohort members. Every donor gave a peripheral blood sample, and the peripheral blood mononuclear cells from that sample were used for TCR beta sequencing. Genomic DNA extraction from the blood cell samples was performed with the Qiagen DNeasy Blood Extraction Kit. This specimen comes from a study of cytomegalovirus exposure and HLA in healthy donors (dated by TCRdb to 2017 to 2019). Turning to the overall study: According to an earlier analysis of 587 of the donors, some 180 million T cells yielded 95 million to 140 million unique TCR beta sequences and around 300 Gb of sequence data. An early release that covered roughly 600 HLA-typed donors contained approximately 300 gigabases of sequencing data and around 85 million unique TCR sequences. The genetic ancestry cluster associated with self-reported Caucasian donors included approximately 85% of the roughly 360 genotyped donors. The study aimed to test whether cataloging public T cell receptors could reveal signatures of past pathogen exposure. The study profiled the T cell repertoires of some 610 subjects by immunosequencing and related them to cytomegalovirus serostatus. Along with the approximately 670-subject first cohort, a separate validation cohort of 120 different subjects was used. High-throughput TCR immunosequencing, statistical association of individual TCRs with disease status, and machine learning were combined to predict cytomegalovirus infection status. A later analysis re-analyzed previously published TCR beta repertoires from 500 to 700 donors and added high-resolution HLA genotyping to study TCR occurrence patterns. Rather than drawing on any new phenotypic data, the later analysis identified candidate immune exposures from TCR beta sequences and the way those sequences occurred across donors. An earlier analysis of 587 of the donors used high-throughput TCR beta sequencing to judge whether each TCR beta V gene segment behaved as functional or pseudogenic. Donor age, sex, ethnicity and CMV serostatus were compiled alongside the repertoire data. A later genetic analysis took genome-wide SNP genotypes for about 55% of the 666 donors and used that subset as a discovery cohort. Every discovery cohort repertoire had been produced on one sequencing platform. HLA typing included class I and class II loci at four-digit resolution. Typing coverage differed by locus: A, B, C, DRB1 and DQB1 were typed in roughly 620-630 donors, DQA1 in about 500, DPA1 in around 580, and DPB1 in approximately 450. Because of strong linkage in the cohort, roughly five DR-DQ haplotypes were treated as single units for association and clustering. Across around 400 genotyped donors of the cohort, an average of roughly 200,000 unique TCR beta nucleotide sequences per donor were sequenced, and roughly 17% of those sequences were non-productive. Findings and caveats that apply to the study as a whole: The cohort was sequenced for TCR beta chains only, and without alpha or paired-chain data the features that could be detected were limited. In a later analysis, HLA-associated TCR beta chains showed more clonal expansion and lower generation probabilities than non-associated chains that were equally common. The classifier was reported to diagnose cytomegalovirus status with high specificity and sensitivity in both the original and validation cohorts. Linkage disequilibrium might explain the correlated functional status among segregating V segments, but an unknown experimental factor could not be ruled out. Sequencing depth was assumed to be roughly uniform across donors in the presence/absence analyses, though that assumption may not hold. Three of the identified cytomegalovirus-associated TCR beta chains were confirmed in vitro to be specific for cytomegalovirus antigens. A further reported finding was that TCR beta sequences accurately predicted the HLA-A and HLA-B alleles for most subjects in the first cohort. Strong co-occurrence of HLA alleles, especially DR and DQ, made assigning TCR associations to individual alleles difficult. Most CMV-associated TCR beta chains appeared to be HLA-restricted in a later analysis, and the HLA associations seemed to be driven largely by CMV exposure. The authors suggested that the approach could potentially be generalized to other disease states and immunological phenotypes. In the study, some 160 TCR beta chains were listed as associated with cytomegalovirus. Most TCR sequences were seen in very few donors, while some public TCRs were found in many individuals. Broadly in line with IMGT annotations, most TCR beta V segments showed up in productive rearrangements about 90% or about 30% of the time in an earlier analysis of approximately 640 of the donors. HLA typing was unavailable for some donors at each locus, so association tests used only the typed subset. According to a later genetic analysis, donors in an Asian-associated ancestry cluster had fewer N-insertions in productive TCRs than the approximately 670-donor mean. The earlier analysis of approximately 590 of the donors excluded some 15 rarely observed V segments, including chromosome 9 orphons, because counts were too low. According to a later analysis, TCR association rates differed among HLA loci, with DRB1 alleles showing the most associated TCRs and HLA-C alleles showing the fewest. The 87-base-pair reads could not distinguish some IMGT-functional V segments, including TRBV6-2 and TRBV6-3, so those segments were excluded. The sequencing pipeline was judged likely to have produced a cluster of highly shared sequence variants as a technical artifact. In a later analysis, 16,951 TCR beta sequences were associated with specific HLA alleles at a false discovery rate of 0.05. Several of the top co-occurrence clusters appeared to be linked to parvovirus B19, influenza, CMV and Epstein-Barr virus, according to a later analysis. An association between a missense DCLRE1C variant and V-gene and J-gene trimming of TCR beta chains was found in a later genetic analysis and replicated in an independent cohort. The only immune exposure information available for the cohort was CMV serostatus.

As encoded in the germline V gene, CDR1 is SGHRS while CDR2 is YFSETQ. Inclusive of the bounding cysteine and phenylalanine, the CDR3 is 13 residues long. Just CDR3 DNA is preserved here, 39 bases in frame from base 1. V loses 4 bases, J loses 4 bases, and the germline ends lie 9 bases apart. The method was the immunoSEQ multiplex PCR assay. For the multiplex PCR, a mixture combining 60 forward primers for TCR Vbeta segments and 13 reverse primers for TCR Jbeta segments was used. The CDR3 region of rearranged TCR beta genes was amplified from genomic DNA by a multiplex PCR assay. The amplified TCR beta libraries were sequenced on the Illumina HiSeq System as 87-base-pair reads. Processing in the source paper ran as follows. Across the 700 or so repertoires, a later analysis counted roughly 84 million unique TCR beta chains, 8.5 million to 12 million of which were shared by at least two donors. A nearest-neighbor algorithm error-corrected the raw reads and collapsed the reads into unique sequences, merging closely related sequences to remove PCR and sequencing errors. Alignment of CDR3 sequences to IMGT reference sequences was used to assign V, D and J gene segments. Each retained sequence needed at least a six-nucleotide match to both a V gene segment and a J gene segment. Rearrangements were classified as productive when the CDR3 lacked stop codons and remained in frame with V and J, and all other rearrangements were classified as non-productive. Following IMGT convention, CDR3 was defined as the stretch from the second conserved V-encoded cysteine to the conserved J-encoded phenylalanine. In an earlier analysis of approximately 500 of the donors, sequences lacking an unambiguous match to a single V gene segment were excluded. In an earlier analysis of several hundred of the donors, V segments were called functional above 56.7% productive rearrangements and were called segregating when the between-donor standard deviation exceeded 5%. A statistical classification framework was developed to diagnose cytomegalovirus status using the catalog of TCR beta chain sequences. V and J gene assignment, in a later analysis, came from comparing TCR nucleotide sequences with IMGT/GENE-DB human TR gene sequences. A later analysis assigned CDR3 sequences and most-parsimonious VDJ recombination scenarios with the TCRdist pipeline. In a later analysis, every TCR beta chain was defined by the combination of its CDR3 amino acid sequence and its V-gene family, and reads without a unique V-gene family were dropped. In a later analysis, around 600 highly shared, low-generation-probability nucleotide sequences were removed to address suspected cross-contamination and a sequencing artifact. For each public chain, a later analysis derived a clonal expansion index from normalized ranks of inferred template counts within each repertoire. In a later analysis, generation probabilities were computed with a VDJ recombination model fitted to out-of-frame rearrangements, and the resulting probabilities were checked against IGoR. In a later analysis, hypergeometric tests were used to score TCR-TCR, TCR-HLA and TCR-CMV co-occurrence, with a repertoire-size bias correction applied to TCR pairs. A later analysis estimated false discovery rates by permuting HLA or CMV assignments 20 times. A later analysis grouped co-occurring TCRs with DBSCAN, adding TCRdist sequence similarity when clustering within HLA-allele-positive subsets. Repertoires with fewer than 30,000 or more than 120,000 public chains, plus five repertoires with anomalous nucleotide sharing, were excluded from co-occurrence clustering. TCRdb retrieved this table from immuneACCESS and kept in-frame rearrangements only. Not all clones are present; in checked studies, unresolved V genes account for under half, and no reason is known for the remainder. V and J calls and clone size come straight from that table; D and trimming were deduced from the DNA. Here the sample has fewer than 180,000 clones; approximately 85% occur a single time. Roughly 6% of the sample is taken by the ten largest.

The TCR originated in a man aged 50 to 59 in good health and CMV-seropositive. The sequencing sample was made of PBMCs. The chain is made from TRBV5-1 and TRBJ1-3; no confident D gene assignment can be made. CDR3 protein: CASSPRGGNTIYF. The sequenced DNA is TGCGCCAGCAGCCCCAGAGGAGGAAACACCATATATTTT. The reference TRBV5-1 and TRBJ1-3 proteins fill in what lies around the CDR3, so the full variable domain reads KAGVTQTPRYLIKTRGQQVTLSCSPISGHRSVSWYQQTPGQGLQFLFEYFSETQRNKGNFPGRFSGRQFSNSRSEMNVSTLELGDSALYLCASSPRGGNTIYFGEGSWLTVV.